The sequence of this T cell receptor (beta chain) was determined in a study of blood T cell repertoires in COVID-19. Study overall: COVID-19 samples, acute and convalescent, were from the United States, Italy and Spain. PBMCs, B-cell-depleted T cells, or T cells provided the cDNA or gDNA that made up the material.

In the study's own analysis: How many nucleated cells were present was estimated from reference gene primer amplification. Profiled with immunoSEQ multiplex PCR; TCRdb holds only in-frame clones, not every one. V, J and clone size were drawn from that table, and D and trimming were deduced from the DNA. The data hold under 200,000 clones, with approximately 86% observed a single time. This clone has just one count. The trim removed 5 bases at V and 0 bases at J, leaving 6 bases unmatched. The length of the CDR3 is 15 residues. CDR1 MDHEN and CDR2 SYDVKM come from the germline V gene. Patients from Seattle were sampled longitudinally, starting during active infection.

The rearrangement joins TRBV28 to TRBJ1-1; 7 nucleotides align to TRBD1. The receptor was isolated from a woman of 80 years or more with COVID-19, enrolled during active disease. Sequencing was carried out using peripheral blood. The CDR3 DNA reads TGTGCCAGCAGTCAACAGGGGCCCATGAACACTGAAGCTTTCTTT. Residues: CASSQQGPMNTEAFF.